This T cell receptor beta chain was documented in a study of cytomegalovirus exposure and HLA in healthy donors. About this clone itself: Its antigen is not known.

Each donor's status was that of a healthy bone marrow donor. Amplification used 60 Vbeta primers and 13 Jbeta primers. The table came from immunoSEQ multiplex PCR; TCRdb's copy has only in-frame clones and leaves some out. The sample holds over 120,000 clones, roughly 74% seen once. The CDR3 runs to 16 residues. The germline V gene encodes CDR1 SGHDN and CDR2 FVKESK. Trimming stripped 0 bases from V and 3 bases from J, with 12 bases between. The study, taken as a whole, reports: Some V segments (TRBV6-2 and TRBV6-3 among them) were excluded as indistinguishable.

The chain couples TRBV14 to TRBJ2-1; D may be TRBD1 (5 bases). This clonotype was obtained from a woman younger than 30 in good health and CMV-seropositive. Material: PBMCs. Here the CDR3 reads CASSQEGARYYNEQFF. In DNA, the CDR3 is TGTGCCAGCAGCCAAGAAGGGGCCCGATACTACAATGAGCAGTTCTTC.